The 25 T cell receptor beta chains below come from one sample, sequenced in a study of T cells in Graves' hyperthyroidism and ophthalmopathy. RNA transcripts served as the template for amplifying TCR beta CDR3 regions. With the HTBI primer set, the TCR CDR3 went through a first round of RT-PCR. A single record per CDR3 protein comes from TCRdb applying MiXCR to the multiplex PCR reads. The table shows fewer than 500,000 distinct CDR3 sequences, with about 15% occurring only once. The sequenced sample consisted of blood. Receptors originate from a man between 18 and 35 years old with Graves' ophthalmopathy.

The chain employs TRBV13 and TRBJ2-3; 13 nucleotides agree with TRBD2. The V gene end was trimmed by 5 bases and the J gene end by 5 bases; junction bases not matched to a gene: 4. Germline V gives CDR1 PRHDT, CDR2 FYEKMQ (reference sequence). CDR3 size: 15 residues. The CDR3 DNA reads TGTGCCAGCAGCACCCGACTAGCGGGAGGAGATACGCAGTATTTT. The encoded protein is CASSTRLAGGDTQYF.

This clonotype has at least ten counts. This CDR3 reads CASSDLNSYEQYF. DNA of the CDR3: TGTGCCAGCAGTGATCTCAACTCCTACGAGCAGTACTTC. The gene calls are TRBV6-1 and TRBJ2-7; D unclear. The germline CDR1 and CDR2 sequences are MNHNS and SASEGT. The CDR3 runs 13 residues. Between the trimmed V and J ends, which lost 3 bases and 0 bases, there was a span of 6 bases.

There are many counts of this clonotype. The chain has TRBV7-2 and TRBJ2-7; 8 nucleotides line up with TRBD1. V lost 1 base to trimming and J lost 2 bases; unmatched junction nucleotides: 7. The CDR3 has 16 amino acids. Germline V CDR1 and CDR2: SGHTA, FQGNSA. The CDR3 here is CASSLGGGQGAYEQYF. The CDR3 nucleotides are TGTGCCAGCAGCTTAGGGGGAGGACAGGGCGCCTACGAGCAGTACTTC.

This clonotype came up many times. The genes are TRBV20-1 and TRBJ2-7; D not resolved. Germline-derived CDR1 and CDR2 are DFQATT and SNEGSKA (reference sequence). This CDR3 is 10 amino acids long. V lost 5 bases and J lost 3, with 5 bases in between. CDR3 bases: TGCAGTGCTCGTCACTACGAGCAGTACTTC. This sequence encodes CSARHYEQYF.

In nucleotides, the CDR3 is TGCGCCAGCAGGCTCAGCGGGAGTGACGGCGAGCAGTACTTC. Encoded protein: CASRLSGSDGEQYF. The genes are TRBV5-1 and TRBJ2-7, with TRBD2 matching over 8 bases. This CDR3 has 14 amino acids. The ends lost 5 bases at V and 6 bases at J; junction bases unmatched: 10. Looked up from germline, CDR1 is SGHRS and CDR2 is YFSETQ.

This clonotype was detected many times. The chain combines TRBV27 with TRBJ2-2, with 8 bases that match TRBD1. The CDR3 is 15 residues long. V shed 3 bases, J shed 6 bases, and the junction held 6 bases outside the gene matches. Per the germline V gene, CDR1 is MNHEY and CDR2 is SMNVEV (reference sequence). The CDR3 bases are TGTGCCAGCAGTTTGGGGCAGGGGGCTTCCGGGGAGCTGTTTTTT. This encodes CASSLGQGASGELFF.

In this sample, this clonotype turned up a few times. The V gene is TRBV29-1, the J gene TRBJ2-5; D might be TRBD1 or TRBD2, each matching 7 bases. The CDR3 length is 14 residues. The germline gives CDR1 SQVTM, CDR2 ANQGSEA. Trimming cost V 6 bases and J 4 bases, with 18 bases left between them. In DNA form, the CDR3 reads TGCAGCGTCTCAGGGGGGGGCGAGGGAGAGACCCAGTACTTC. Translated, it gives CSVSGGGEGETQYF.

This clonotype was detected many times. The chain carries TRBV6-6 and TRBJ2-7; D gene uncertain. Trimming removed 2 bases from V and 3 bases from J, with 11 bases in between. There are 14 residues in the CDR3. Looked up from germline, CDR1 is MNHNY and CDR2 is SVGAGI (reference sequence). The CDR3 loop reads CASSYAARLYEQYF. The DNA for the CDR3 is TGTGCCAGCAGTTACGCCGCCCGCCTCTACGAGCAGTACTTC.

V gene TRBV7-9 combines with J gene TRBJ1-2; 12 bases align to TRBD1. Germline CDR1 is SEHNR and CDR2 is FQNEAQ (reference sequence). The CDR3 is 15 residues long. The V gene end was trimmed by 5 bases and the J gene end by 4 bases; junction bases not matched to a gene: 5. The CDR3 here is CASSPGTGGFYGYTF. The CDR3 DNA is TGTGCCAGCAGCCCCGGGACAGGGGGCTTCTATGGCTACACCTTC.

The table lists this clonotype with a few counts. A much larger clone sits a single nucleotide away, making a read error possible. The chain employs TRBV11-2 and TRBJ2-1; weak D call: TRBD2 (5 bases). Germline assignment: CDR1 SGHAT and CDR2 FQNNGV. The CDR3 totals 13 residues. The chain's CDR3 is CASSDPRGDEQLF. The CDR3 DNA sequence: TGTGCCAGCAGCGATCCCCGGGGAGATGAGCAGCTCTTC.

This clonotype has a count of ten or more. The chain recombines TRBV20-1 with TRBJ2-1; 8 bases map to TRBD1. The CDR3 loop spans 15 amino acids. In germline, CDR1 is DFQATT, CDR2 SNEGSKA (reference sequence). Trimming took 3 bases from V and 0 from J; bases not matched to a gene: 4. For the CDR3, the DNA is TGCAGTGCTAGCAAACAGGGGGGCTCCTACAATGAGCAGTTCTTC. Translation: CSASKQGGSYNEQFF.

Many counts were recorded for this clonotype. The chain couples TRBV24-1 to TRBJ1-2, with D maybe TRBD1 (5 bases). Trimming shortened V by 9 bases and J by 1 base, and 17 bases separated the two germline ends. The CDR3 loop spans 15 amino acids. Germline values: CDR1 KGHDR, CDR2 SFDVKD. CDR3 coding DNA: TGTGCCACCTGCTGTTCGGGACTTTTTAACTATGGCTACACCTTC. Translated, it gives CATCCSGLFNYGYTF.

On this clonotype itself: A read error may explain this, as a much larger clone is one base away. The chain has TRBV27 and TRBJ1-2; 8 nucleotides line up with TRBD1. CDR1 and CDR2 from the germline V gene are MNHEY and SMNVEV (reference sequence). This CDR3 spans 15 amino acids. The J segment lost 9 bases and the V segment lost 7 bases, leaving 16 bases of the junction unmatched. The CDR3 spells CASKPDRGRMGSYTF. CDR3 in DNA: TGTGCCAGCAAACCAGACAGGGGCCGGATGGGTAGCTACACCTTC.

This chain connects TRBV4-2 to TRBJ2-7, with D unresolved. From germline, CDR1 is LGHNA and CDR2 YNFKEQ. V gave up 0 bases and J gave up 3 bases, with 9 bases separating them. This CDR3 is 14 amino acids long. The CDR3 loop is CASSQDFVNYEQYF. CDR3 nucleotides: TGTGCCAGCAGCCAAGATTTCGTGAACTACGAGCAGTACTTC.

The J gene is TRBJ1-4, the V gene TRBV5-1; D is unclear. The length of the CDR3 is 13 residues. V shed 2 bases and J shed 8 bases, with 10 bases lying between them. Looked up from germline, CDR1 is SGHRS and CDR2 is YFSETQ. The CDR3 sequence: CASSFGVGEKLFF. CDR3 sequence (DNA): TGCGCCAGCAGCTTCGGGGTCGGGGAAAAACTGTTTTTT.

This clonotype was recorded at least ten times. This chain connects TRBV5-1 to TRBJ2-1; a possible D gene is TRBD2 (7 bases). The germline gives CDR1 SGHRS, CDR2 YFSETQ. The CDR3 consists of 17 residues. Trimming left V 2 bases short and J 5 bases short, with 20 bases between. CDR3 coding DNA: TGCGCCAGCAGCTTAGGACCCCAGGGGAGCGGGGACAATGAGCAGTTCTTC. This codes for CASSLGPQGSGDNEQFF.

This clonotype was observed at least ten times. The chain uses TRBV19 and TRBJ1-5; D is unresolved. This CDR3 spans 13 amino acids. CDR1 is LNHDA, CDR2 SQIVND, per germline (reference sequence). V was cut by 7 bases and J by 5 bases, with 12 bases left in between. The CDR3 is CASNEGRHQPQHF. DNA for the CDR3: TGTGCCAGTAACGAAGGGCGGCATCAGCCCCAGCATTTT.

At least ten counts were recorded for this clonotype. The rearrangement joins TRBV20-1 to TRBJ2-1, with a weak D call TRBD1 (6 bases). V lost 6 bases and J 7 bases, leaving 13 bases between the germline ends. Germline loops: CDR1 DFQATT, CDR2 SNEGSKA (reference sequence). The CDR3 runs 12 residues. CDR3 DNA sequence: TGCAGTGCAATAAAAGGGGGAAATGAGCAGTTCTTC. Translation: CSAIKGGNEQFF.

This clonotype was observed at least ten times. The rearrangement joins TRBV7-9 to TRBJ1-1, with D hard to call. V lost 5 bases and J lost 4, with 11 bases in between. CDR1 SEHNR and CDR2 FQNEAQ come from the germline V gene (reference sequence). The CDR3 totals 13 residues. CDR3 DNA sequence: TGTGCCAGCAGCGCGGACGCGGTCACTGAAGCTTTCTTT. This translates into CASSADAVTEAFF.

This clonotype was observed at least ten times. CDR3 coding DNA: TGTGCCAGCAGCCCACCGGGACAGGGACACAATGAGCAGTTCTTC. Encoded protein: CASSPPGQGHNEQFF. This chain uses TRBV11-3 with TRBJ2-1; 9 nucleotides align to TRBD1. CDR1 is SGHNT and CDR2 is YENEEA in the germline V gene. This CDR3 region has 15 residues. Trimming removed 5 bases from V and 5 bases from J; junction bases left unmatched: 7.

The CDR3 DNA reads as TGTGCCAGTATCTCCGCGGGGACAGCGGGAGACGGGCAGTTCTTC. Its translation is CASISAGTAGDGQFF. The chain links TRBV19 to TRBJ2-1, with a tentative D call TRBD2 (8 bases). This CDR3 has 15 amino acids. CDR1 is LNHDA and CDR2 is SQIVND in the germline V gene (reference sequence). V lost 7 bases to trimming and J lost 12 bases, with 25 bases between them.

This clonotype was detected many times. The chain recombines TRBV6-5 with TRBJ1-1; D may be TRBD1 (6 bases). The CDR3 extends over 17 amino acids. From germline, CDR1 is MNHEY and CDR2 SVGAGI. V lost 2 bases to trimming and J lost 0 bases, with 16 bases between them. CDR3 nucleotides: TGTGCCAGCAGTTACCTCACCAGGGGATCCCTGAACACTGAAGCTTTCTTT. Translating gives CASSYLTRGSLNTEAFF.

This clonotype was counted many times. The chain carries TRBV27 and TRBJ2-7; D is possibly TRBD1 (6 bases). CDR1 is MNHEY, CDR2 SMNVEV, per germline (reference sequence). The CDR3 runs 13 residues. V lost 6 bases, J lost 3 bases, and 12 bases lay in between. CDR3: CASRLQGGYEQYF. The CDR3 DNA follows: TGTGCCAGCAGATTACAGGGTGGCTACGAGCAGTACTTC.

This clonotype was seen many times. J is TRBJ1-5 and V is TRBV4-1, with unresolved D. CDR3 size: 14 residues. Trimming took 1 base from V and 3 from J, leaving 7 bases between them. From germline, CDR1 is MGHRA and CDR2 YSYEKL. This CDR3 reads CASSQGQTNQPQHF. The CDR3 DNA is TGCGCCAGCAGCCAAGGTCAGACCAATCAGCCCCAGCATTTT.

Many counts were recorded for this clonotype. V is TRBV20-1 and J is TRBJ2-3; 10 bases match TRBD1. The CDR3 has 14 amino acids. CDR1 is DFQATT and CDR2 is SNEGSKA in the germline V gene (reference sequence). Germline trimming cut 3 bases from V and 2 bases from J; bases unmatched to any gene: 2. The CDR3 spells CSARDRGYTDTQYF. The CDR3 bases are TGCAGTGCTAGGGACAGGGGGTACACAGATACGCAGTATTTT.